The rows below give T cell receptor beta chains drawn from one sample of a study of blood T cell repertoires in COVID-19. TCRdb's table, derived via immunoSEQ multiplex PCR, lists solely in-frame clones and lacks some. The sample lists about 220,000 clones; about 79% were seen once. The sample consisted of PBMCs or T cells enriched from blood (not recorded which). Source of these receptors: a woman aged 55-69 years who had recovered from COVID-19. Each CDR3 is given with its conserved first and last residue. D genes are given only for firm matches. Clone size is shown for a subset of rows, as once, few, many or a class of expanded clone.

j_call clone_size d_call v_call cdr3_nt cdr3_aa
TRBJ2-5 - - TRBV7-2 TGTGCCAGCAGCTTAGCTAACAGGGAGACCCAGTACTTC CASSLANRETQYF
TRBJ2-2 - - TRBV10-3 TGTGCCACCGGGCGGGGACAGAGAAACACCGGGGAGCTGTTTTTT CATGRGQRNTGELFF
TRBJ2-7 - - TRBV5-1 TGCGCCAGCAGCCCCGGGACACGAACTCGCGAGCAGTACTTC CASSPGTRTREQYF
TRBJ2-5 - - TRBV12-2 TGTGCAAGTCGCTTCAGACCTCCGGGACTAGCGGGGGCACAAGAGACCCAGTACTTC CASRFRPPGLAGAQETQYF
TRBJ1-2 - - TRBV15 TGTGCCACCAGCAGAGAAAGGGCAGGGGCGGACTATGGCTACACCTTC CATSRERAGADYGYTF
TRBJ2-1 - TRBD2 TRBV11-3 TGTGCCAGCAGCTTAGGGGGACTAGCTACGCACAATGAGCAGTTCTTC CASSLGGLATHNEQFF
TRBJ1-1 - TRBD1 TRBV10-3 TGTGCCATCAGTGACAACAGGGGAAGGAAGAACACTGAAGCTTTCTTT CAISDNRGRKNTEAFF
TRBJ2-1 - - TRBV2 TGTGCCAGCAGTGAGCGGTCTAGCGTTTACAATGAGCAGTTCTTC CASSERSSVYNEQFF
TRBJ1-2 - - TRBV5-4 TGTGCCAGCAGCTTGGGTACCAGGGACTATGGCTACACCTTC CASSLGTRDYGYTF
TRBJ1-2 - - TRBV9 TGTGCCAGCAGTTTATATAACTATGGCTACACCTTC CASSLYNYGYTF
TRBJ1-3 - - TRBV7-8 TGTGCCAGCAGGCGAGGGGGGGACTCTGGAAACACCATATATTTT CASRRGGDSGNTIYF
TRBJ2-3 - TRBD2 TRBV7-2 TGTGCCAGCAGCTTACGGCGGGGGGGCCCCGCAGATACGCAGTATTTT CASSLRRGGPADTQYF
TRBJ1-4 - - TRBV6-4 TGTGCCAGCAGTGACGGTTCGAGTGAAAAACTGTTTTTT CASSDGSSEKLFF
TRBJ1-1 once - TRBV20-1 TGCAGTGCTAGTAGGCAGGGTGGAATCACTGAAGCTTTCTTT CSASRQGGITEAFF
TRBJ2-7 - - TRBV7-2 TGTGCCAGCAGCTTAGCGGGGGGGCGATACGAGCAGTACTTC CASSLAGGRYEQYF
TRBJ1-4 - TRBD1 TRBV4-1 TGCGCCAGCAGCCGCAATACAGGGGCAGCGAATGAAAAACTGTTTTTT CASSRNTGAANEKLFF
TRBJ2-5 - - TRBV7-2 TGTGCCAGCAGCCCTTCAGAGACCCAGTACTTC CASSPSETQYF
TRBJ2-2 - - TRBV2 TGTGCCAGCAGTGAAACAGGGTTGAGGAACACCGGGGAGCTGTTTTTT CASSETGLRNTGELFF
TRBJ2-1 - - TRBV7-9 TGTGCCAGCAGCTCATGGACTACTGGTGATGAGCAGTTCTTC CASSSWTTGDEQFF
TRBJ1-6 - TRBD1 TRBV27 TGTGCCAGGCTAGGACAGGAGGTCAATAATTCACCCCTCCACTTT CARLGQEVNNSPLHF
TRBJ2-7 - TRBD2 TRBV2 TGTGCCAGCAAATTCGGGACTAGCGGGGGGCCCCCCTACGAGCAGTACTTC CASKFGTSGGPPYEQYF
TRBJ2-2 - - TRBV5-4 TGTGCCAGCAGTCAAGATCTGGGGCTCAACACCGGGGAGCTGTTTTTT CASSQDLGLNTGELFF
TRBJ2-5 - - TRBV29-1 TGCAGCGTTGGAGCCGGGACAAGAGGAAAAGAGACCCAGTACTTC CSVGAGTRGKETQYF
TRBJ2-7 - TRBD2 TRBV19 TGTGCCAGTAGTGGAGGACTAGCTTCCTACGAGCAGTACTTC CASSGGLASYEQYF
TRBJ2-1 - TRBD1 TRBV7-9 TGTGCCAGCAGCTTAAACAGGGGTCGGGAGCAGTTCTTC CASSLNRGREQFF
TRBJ2-2 - - TRBV5-4 TGTGCCAGCAGCTTGGCTGGGACAACAAACACCGGGGAGCTGTTTTTT CASSLAGTTNTGELFF
TRBJ1-3 - - TRBV7-2 TGTGCCAGCAGCTTCGGGGGGAGCTCTGGAAACACCATATATTTT CASSFGGSSGNTIYF
TRBJ2-1 - TRBD2 TRBV6-4 TGTGCCAGCCGAACTAGCGGGATATCGGAGCAGTTCTTC CASRTSGISEQFF
TRBJ1-2 once - TRBV19 TGTGCCAGTAGTATTCTTCAGGGAAGGTCTGGCTACACCTTC CASSILQGRSGYTF
TRBJ1-1 - TRBD1 TRBV13 TGTGCCAGCAGCTTAGAGCTACAGGGGTTGAACACTGAAGCTTTCTTT CASSLELQGLNTEAFF
TRBJ1-5 - - TRBV7-2 TGTGCCAGCAGCTGGGCCGGGACAAATAGCAATCAGCCCCAGCATTTT CASSWAGTNSNQPQHF
TRBJ2-3 - TRBD2 TRBV5-6 TGTGCCAGCAGCACTCCGGGACTAGCCCCAGATACGCAGTATTTT CASSTPGLAPDTQYF
TRBJ2-2 - TRBD1 TRBV5-1 TGCGCCAGCAGCTTGGATCCGGGACAGGGGTCTTCCGGGGAGCTGTTTTTT CASSLDPGQGSSGELFF
TRBJ1-5 few - TRBV2 TGTGCCAGCAGTGATGAATTGAGCTTCAATCAGCCCCAGCATTTT CASSDELSFNQPQHF
TRBJ1-2 - - TRBV7-9 TGTGCCAGCAGCTTAGGGGCAGGGCCCTATGGCTACACCTTC CASSLGAGPYGYTF
TRBJ2-1 once - TRBV6-1 TGTGCCAGCAGTGATCGGGGGGCCTCCTACAATGAGCAGTTCTTC CASSDRGASYNEQFF
TRBJ2-7 - - TRBV6-5 TGTGCCAGCAGACCAACAGATAAGAACGAGCAGTACTTC CASRPTDKNEQYF
TRBJ1-2 - - TRBV9 TGTGCCAGCAGCGTACCTCCCTTTCCTGGCTACACCTTC CASSVPPFPGYTF
TRBJ2-7 - - TRBV7-9 TGTGCCAGCACTATTTTACAGGGTCGACCTCCTAACGAGCAGTACTTC CASTILQGRPPNEQYF
TRBJ2-2 - - TRBV3-1/TRBV3-2 TGTGCCAGCAGCCGGGGGCACGGGGAGCTGTTTTTT CASSRGHGELFF
TRBJ2-1 - - TRBV9 TGTGCCAGCAGCGTAGGCCTGAGACAGGTCGGTGATGAGCAGTTCTTC CASSVGLRQVGDEQFF
TRBJ1-6 - - TRBV12-1 TGTGCCAGCAGCCTTGGACAGGGTACTTCACCCCTCCACTTT CASSLGQGTSPLHF
TRBJ2-1 - - TRBV4-2 TGTGCCAGCAGCAAAGATATCTCCTACAATGAGCAGTTCTTC CASSKDISYNEQFF
TRBJ1-1 - TRBD1 TRBV20-1 TGCAGTGCTAGTACAGGGGGGTTCACTGAAGCTTTCTTT CSASTGGFTEAFF
TRBJ2-7 - TRBD1 TRBV11-2 TGTGCCAGCAGCCGACAGGGTCGGAACGAGCAGTACTTC CASSRQGRNEQYF